These 8 T cell receptor beta chains were sequenced from one sample in a study of control samples from healthy donors and cancer patients. The assay was immunoSEQ multiplex PCR, and TCRdb's table has in-frame clones only and misses some. The sample includes a few hundred thousand clones, more than 80% seen only once; the top ten take more than 6%. The sequenced material came from PBMCs. The receptors originated from a man in his forties with head and neck cancer.

The chain combines TRBV12-3 or TRBV12-4 with TRBJ2-3; D may be TRBD1 (5 bases). V lost 5 bases and J 5 bases, leaving 11 bases between the germline ends. The CDR3 is made up of 13 amino acids. CDR3 bases: TGTGCCAGCAGTCCCCCCCAGGGAGATACGCAGTATTTT. As protein: CASSPPQGDTQYF.

The chain couples TRBV5-8 to TRBJ2-1; 9 nucleotides line up with TRBD1. V dropped 2 bases and J dropped 0; count of bases not matched to a gene: 6. Germline CDR1 SGHTS, CDR2 YDEGEE. The CDR3 loop spans 17 amino acids. The CDR3 nucleotides read TGTGCCAGCAGCTTCGACAGGGGGTCCAGCTCCTACAATGAGCAGTTCTTC. Amino acid sequence: CASSFDRGSSSYNEQFF.

CDR3 sequence: CASSLDSFTYNEQFF. The CDR3, as DNA: TGCGCCAGCAGTCTGGACAGTTTCACCTACAATGAGCAGTTCTTC. V is TRBV10-1 and J is TRBJ2-1, with D possibly matching TRBD1 (6 bases). Trimming took 5 bases from V and 2 from J, leaving 13 bases between them. This CDR3 has 15 residues. Per germline, CDR1 WNHNN and CDR2 SYGVQD (reference sequence).

This chain links TRBV5-1 with TRBJ1-5; D might be TRBD1 (5 bases). Germline V lookup: CDR1 SGHRS, CDR2 YFSETQ. Trimming cost V 0 bases and J 4 bases, with 11 bases left between them. The CDR3 totals 15 residues. CDR3 amino acids: CASSLEGARNQPQHF. The CDR3 DNA follows: TGCGCCAGCAGCTTGGAAGGGGCTAGGAATCAGCCCCAGCATTTT.

The rearrangement uses TRBV3-1 (or the pseudogene TRBV3-2) and TRBJ1-2; 7 bases agree with TRBD1. Germline V gene sequence: CDR1 LGHDT, CDR2 YNNKEL (reference sequence). The J segment lost 9 bases and the V segment lost 1 base, leaving 11 bases of the junction unmatched. CDR3 length equals 15 residues. This chain's CDR3 is CASSQGPQGLESYTF. Written as DNA, the CDR3 is TGTGCCAGCAGCCAAGGTCCACAGGGGCTCGAAAGCTACACCTTC.

The chain recombines TRBV5-6 with TRBJ1-2; D is uncertain. Trimming removed 2 bases from V and 6 bases from J, with 17 bases in between. The CDR3 consists of 15 residues. Per the germline V gene, CDR1 is SGHDT and CDR2 is YYEEEE. The CDR3 loop reads CASSLPRAEHHGYTF. The CDR3 DNA follows: TGTGCCAGCAGCTTACCCCGGGCAGAACATCATGGCTACACCTTC.

The gene calls are TRBV2 and TRBJ1-5; D not resolved. The CDR3 spans 15 residues. The germline V and J ends were trimmed by 8 bases and 7 bases, with 21 bases remaining between them. Germline CDR1 reads SNHLY; CDR2 reads FYNNEI. DNA for the CDR3: TGTGCCAGCGCACTAACTACGATAGACGTGCAGCCCCAGCATTTT. Translated, it gives CASALTTIDVQPQHF.

This chain connects TRBV19 to TRBJ1-1; D unresolved. Trimming took off 7 bases at V and 11 bases at J, with 14 bases between the two ends. The CDR3 sequence is 11 residues long. The germline gives CDR1 LNHDA, CDR2 SQIVND (reference sequence). The CDR3 sequence: CASNTGQGAFF. The CDR3 region has the DNA TGTGCCAGTAATACCGGGCAAGGGGCTTTCTTT.